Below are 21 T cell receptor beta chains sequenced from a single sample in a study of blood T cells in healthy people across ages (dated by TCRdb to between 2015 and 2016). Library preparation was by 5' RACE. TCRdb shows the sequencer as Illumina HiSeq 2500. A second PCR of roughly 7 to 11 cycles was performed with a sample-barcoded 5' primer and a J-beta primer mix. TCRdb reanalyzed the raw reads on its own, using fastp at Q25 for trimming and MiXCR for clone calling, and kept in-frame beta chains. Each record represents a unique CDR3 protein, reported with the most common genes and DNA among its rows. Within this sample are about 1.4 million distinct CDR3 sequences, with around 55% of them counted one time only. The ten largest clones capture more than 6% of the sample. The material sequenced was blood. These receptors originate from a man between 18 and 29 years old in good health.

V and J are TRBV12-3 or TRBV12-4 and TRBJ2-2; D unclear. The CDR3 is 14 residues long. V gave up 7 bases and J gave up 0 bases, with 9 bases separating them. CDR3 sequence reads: CASIPKSNTGELFF. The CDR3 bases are TGTGCCAGCATCCCCAAGTCGAACACCGGGGAGCTGTTTTTT.

Here the CDR3 reads CASSTGLPNEQFF. The CDR3 coding sequence is TGTGCCAGCAGCACGGGACTACCAAATGAGCAGTTCTTC. The chain links TRBV7-8 to TRBJ2-1; the match to TRBD2 covers 7 bases. J lost 7 bases, V lost 5 bases, and 5 bases had no gene match. Per germline, CDR1 SGHVS and CDR2 FQNEAQ. The CDR3 consists of 13 residues.

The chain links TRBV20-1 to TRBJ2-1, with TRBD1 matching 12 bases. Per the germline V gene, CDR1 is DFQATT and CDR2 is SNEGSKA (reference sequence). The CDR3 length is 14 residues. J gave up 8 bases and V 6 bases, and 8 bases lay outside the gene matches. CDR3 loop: CSAEGGQGAYEQFF. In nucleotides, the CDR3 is TGCAGTGCCGAGGGGGGACAGGGGGCCTATGAGCAGTTCTTC.

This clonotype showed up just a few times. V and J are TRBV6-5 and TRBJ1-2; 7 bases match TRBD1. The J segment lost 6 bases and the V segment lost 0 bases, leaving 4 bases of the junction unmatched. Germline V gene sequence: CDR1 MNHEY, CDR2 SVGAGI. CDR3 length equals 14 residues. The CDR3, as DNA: TGTGCCAGCAGTTACTCGAGACAGGGCGATGGCTACACCTTC. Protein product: CASSYSRQGDGYTF.

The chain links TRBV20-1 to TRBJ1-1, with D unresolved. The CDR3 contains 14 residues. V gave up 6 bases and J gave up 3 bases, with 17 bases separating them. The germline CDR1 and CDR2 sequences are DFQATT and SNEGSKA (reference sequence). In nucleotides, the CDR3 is TGCAGTGCCCCGACCCCCCAAGGGTACACTGAAGCTTTCTTT. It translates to CSAPTPQGYTEAFF.

The CDR3 reads CATSREGQTYGYTF. Written as DNA, the CDR3 is TGTGCCACCAGCAGAGAGGGACAGACCTATGGCTACACCTTC. The V gene is TRBV15, the J gene TRBJ1-2; 7 positions agree with TRBD1. V shed 0 bases, J shed 4 bases, and the junction held 2 bases outside the gene matches. CDR1 LNHNV and CDR2 YYDKDF come from the germline V gene (reference sequence). The CDR3 totals 14 residues.

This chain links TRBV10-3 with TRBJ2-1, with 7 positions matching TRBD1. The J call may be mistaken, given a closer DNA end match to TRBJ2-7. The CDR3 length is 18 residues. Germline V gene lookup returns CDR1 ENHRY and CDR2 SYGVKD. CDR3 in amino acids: CAISGPVTGLDTYNEQYF. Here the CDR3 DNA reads TGTGCCATCAGTGGGCCCGTGACAGGGTTGGACACCTACAATGAGCAGTACTTC.

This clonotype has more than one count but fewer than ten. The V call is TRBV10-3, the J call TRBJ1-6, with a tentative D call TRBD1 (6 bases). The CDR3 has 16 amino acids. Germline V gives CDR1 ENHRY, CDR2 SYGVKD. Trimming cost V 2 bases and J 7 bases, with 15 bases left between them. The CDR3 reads CAISEQQDSHNSPLHF. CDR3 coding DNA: TGTGCCATCAGTGAGCAACAGGACAGTCACAATTCACCCCTCCACTTT.

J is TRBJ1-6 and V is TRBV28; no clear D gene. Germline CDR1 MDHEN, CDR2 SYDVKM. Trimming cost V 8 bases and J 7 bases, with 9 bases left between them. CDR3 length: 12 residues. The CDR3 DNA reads TGTGCCAGCGACGGACCCAATTCACCCCTCCACTTT. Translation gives CASDGPNSPLHF.

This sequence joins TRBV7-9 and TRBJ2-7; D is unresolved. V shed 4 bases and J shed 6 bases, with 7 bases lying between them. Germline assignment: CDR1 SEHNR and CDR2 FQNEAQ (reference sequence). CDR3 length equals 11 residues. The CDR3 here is CASSSTAEQYF. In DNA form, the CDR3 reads TGTGCCAGCAGCTCCACGGCCGAGCAGTACTTC.

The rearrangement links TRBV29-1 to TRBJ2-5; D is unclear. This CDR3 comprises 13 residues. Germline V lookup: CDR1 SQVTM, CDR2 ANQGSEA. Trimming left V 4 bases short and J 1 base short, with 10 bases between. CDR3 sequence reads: CSVVPSVQETQYF. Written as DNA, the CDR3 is TGCAGCGTTGTCCCCTCGGTCCAAGAGACCCAGTACTTC.

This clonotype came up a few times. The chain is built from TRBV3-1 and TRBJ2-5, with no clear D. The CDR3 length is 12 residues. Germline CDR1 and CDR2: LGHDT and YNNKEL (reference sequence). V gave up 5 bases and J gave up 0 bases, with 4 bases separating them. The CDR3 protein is CASSADQETQYF. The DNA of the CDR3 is TGTGCCAGCAGCGCGGACCAAGAGACCCAGTACTTC.

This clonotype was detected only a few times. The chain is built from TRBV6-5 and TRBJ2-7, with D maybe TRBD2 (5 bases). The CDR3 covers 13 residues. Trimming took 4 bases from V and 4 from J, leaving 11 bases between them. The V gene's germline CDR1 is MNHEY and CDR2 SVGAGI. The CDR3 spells CASSSSPTYEQYF. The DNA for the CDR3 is TGTGCCAGCAGTTCTAGCCCTACTTACGAGCAGTACTTC.

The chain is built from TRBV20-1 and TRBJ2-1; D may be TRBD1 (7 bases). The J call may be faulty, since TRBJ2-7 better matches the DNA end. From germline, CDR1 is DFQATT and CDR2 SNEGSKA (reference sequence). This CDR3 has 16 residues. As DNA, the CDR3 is TGCAGTGCTAGCAATGCGGGACAGCTATCCTACAATGAGCAGTACTTC. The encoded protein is CSASNAGQLSYNEQYF.

The DNA of the CDR3 is TGTGCCACTGGACAGGGGCGGTACAATGAGCAGTTCTTC. Amino acids: CATGQGRYNEQFF. V and J are TRBV15 and TRBJ2-1; 9 nucleotides agree with TRBD1. From germline, CDR1 is LNHNV and CDR2 YYDKDF (reference sequence). The V and J ends lost 9 bases and 4 bases, in that order; junction bases with no gene match: 4. The CDR3 sequence is 13 residues long.

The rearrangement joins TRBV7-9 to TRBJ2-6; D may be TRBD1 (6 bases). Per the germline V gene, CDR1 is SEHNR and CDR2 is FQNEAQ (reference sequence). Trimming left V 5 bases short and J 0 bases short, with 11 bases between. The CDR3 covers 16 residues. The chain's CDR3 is CASSETGFSGANVLTF. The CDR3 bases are TGTGCCAGCAGCGAAACAGGGTTCTCTGGGGCCAACGTCCTGACTTTC.

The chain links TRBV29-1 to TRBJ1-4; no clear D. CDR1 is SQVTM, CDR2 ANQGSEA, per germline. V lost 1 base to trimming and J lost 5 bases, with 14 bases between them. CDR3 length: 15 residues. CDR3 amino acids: CSVEGGRDGNEKLFF. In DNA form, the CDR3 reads TGCAGCGTTGAAGGAGGGCGAGACGGCAATGAAAAACTGTTTTTT.

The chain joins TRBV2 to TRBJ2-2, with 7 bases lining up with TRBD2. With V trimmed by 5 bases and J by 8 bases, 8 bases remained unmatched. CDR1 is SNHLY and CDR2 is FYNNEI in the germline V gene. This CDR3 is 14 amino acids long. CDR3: CASSRDYLRGELFF. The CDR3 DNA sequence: TGTGCCAGCAGTCGGGACTACCTTAGGGGGGAGCTGTTTTTT.

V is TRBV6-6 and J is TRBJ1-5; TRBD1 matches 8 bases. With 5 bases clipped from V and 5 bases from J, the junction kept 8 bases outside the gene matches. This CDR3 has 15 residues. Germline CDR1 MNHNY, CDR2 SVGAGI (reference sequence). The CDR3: CASSDRGHGYQPQHF. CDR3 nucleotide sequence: TGTGCCAGCAGTGACAGGGGTCACGGGTATCAGCCCCAGCATTTT.

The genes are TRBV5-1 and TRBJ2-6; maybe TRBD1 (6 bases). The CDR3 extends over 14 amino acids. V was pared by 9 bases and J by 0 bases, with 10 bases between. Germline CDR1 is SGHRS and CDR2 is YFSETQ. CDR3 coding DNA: TGCGCCACTACAGGGACCTCTGGGGCCAACGTCCTGACTTTC. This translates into CATTGTSGANVLTF.

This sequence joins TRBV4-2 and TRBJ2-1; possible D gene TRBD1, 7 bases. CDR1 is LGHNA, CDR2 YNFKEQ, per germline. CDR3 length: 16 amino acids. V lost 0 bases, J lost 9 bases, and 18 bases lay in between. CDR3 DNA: TGTGCCAGCAGCCAAGATTCCAGGGGGGCCGATAGTGAGCAGTTCTTC. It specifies CASSQDSRGADSEQFF.